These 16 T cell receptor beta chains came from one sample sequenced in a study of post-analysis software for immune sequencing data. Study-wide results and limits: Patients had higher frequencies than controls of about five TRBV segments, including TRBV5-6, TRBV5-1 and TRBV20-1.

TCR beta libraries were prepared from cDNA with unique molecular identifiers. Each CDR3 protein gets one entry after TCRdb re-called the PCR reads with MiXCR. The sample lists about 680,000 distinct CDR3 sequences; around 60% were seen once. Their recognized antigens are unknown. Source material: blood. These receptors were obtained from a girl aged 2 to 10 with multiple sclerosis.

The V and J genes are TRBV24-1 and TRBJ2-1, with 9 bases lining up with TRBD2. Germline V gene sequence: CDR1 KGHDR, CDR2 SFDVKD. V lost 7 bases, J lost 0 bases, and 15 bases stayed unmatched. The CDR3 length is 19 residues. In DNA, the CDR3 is TGTGCCACCAGCGTGTTTGGGTATAGCGGGGGTAGCTCCTACAATGAGCAGTTCTTC. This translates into CATSVFGYSGGSSYNEQFF.

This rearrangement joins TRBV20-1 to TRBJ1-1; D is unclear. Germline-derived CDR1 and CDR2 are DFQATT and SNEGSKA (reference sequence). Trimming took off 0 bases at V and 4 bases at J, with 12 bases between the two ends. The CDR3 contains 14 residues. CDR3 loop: CSARETVDRTEAFF. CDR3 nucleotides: TGCAGTGCTAGAGAGACTGTCGATCGCACTGAAGCTTTCTTT.

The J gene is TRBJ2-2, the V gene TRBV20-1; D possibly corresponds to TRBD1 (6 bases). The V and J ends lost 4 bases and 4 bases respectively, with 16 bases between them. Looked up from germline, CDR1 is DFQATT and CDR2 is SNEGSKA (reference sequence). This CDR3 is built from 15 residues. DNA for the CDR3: TGCAGTGCTACAGATCTTGGACAGTTCACCGGGGAGCTGTTTTTT. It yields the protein CSATDLGQFTGELFF.

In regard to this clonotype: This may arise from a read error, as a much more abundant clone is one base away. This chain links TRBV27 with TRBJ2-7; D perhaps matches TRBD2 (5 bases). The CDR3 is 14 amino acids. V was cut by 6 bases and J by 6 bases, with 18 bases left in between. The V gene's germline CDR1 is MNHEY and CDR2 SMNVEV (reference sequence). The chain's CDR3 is CASSPNRLGGEQYF. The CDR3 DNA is TGTGCCAGCAGCCCTAATAGACTCGGAGGCGAGCAGTACTTC.

CDR3 DNA sequence: TGCGCCAGCAGCTTGGGGGCGGGCGCCCCCAATGAGCAGTTCTTC. The encoded protein is CASSLGAGAPNEQFF. This chain links TRBV5-1 with TRBJ2-1; the D gene is possibly TRBD2 (5 bases). The CDR3 extends over 15 amino acids. Germline lookup yields CDR1 SGHRS and CDR2 YFSETQ. V was clipped by 0 bases and J by 6 bases, with 13 bases between them.

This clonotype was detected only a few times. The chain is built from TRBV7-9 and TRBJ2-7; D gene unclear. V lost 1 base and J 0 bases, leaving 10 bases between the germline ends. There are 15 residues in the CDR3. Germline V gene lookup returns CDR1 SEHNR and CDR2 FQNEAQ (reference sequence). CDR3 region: CASSLVLGNSYEQYF. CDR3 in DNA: TGTGCCAGCAGCTTAGTACTCGGTAACTCCTACGAGCAGTACTTC.

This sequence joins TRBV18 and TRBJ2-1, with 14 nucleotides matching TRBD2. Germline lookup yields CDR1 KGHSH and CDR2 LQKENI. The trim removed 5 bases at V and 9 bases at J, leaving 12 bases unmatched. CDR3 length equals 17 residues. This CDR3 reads CASSSREGLAGEVEQFF. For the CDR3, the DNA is TGTGCCAGCTCATCTCGAGAGGGACTAGCGGGAGAAGTTGAGCAGTTCTTC.

CDR3 nucleotide sequence: TGCAGCGTGGCACAGGGGAGTTACGAGCAGTACTTC. It codes for CSVAQGSYEQYF. V usage is TRBV29-1 and J usage is TRBJ2-7; 7 nucleotides match TRBD1. Germline CDR1 is SQVTM and CDR2 is ANQGSEA. The V gene end was trimmed by 6 bases and the J gene end by 4 bases; junction bases not matched to a gene: 6. This CDR3 has 12 amino acids.

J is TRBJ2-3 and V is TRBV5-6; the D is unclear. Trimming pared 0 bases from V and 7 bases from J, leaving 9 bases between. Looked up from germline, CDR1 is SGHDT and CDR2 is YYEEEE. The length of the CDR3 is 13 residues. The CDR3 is CASSLVVGHTQYF. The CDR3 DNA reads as TGTGCCAGCAGCTTGGTGGTTGGACATACGCAGTATTTT.

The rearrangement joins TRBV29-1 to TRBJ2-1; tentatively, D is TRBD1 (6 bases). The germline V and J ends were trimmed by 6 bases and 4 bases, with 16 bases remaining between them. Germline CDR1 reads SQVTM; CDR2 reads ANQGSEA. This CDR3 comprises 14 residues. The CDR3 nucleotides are TGCAGCGTAGAAACAGGGTCCCCTTACAATGAGCAGTTCTTC. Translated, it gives CSVETGSPYNEQFF.

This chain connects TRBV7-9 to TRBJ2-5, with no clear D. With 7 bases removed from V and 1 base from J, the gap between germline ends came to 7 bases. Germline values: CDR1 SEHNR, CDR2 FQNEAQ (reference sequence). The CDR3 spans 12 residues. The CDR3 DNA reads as TGTGCCAGCACCCGTTTCCAAGAGACCCAGTACTTC. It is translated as CASTRFQETQYF.

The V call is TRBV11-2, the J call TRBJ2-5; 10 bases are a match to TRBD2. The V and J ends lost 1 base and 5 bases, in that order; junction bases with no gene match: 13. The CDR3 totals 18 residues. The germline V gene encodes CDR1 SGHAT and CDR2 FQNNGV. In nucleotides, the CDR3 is TGTGCCAGCAGCTTAGGAGGCTCGGCTAGCGGGAGTTACGAGACCCAGTACTTC. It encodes CASSLGGSASGSYETQYF.

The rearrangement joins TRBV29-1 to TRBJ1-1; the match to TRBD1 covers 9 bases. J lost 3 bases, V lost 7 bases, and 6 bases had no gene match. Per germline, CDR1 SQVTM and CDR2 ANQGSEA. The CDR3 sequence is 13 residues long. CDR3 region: CSGTGTGHTEAFF. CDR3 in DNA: TGCAGCGGTACCGGGACAGGGCACACTGAAGCTTTCTTT.

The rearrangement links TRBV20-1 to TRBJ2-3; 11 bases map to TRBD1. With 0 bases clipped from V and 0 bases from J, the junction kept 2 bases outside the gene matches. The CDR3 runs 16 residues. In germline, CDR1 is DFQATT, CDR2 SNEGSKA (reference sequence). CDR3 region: CSAREWDRGSTDTQYF. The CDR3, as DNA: TGCAGTGCTAGAGAGTGGGACAGGGGGAGCACAGATACGCAGTATTTT.

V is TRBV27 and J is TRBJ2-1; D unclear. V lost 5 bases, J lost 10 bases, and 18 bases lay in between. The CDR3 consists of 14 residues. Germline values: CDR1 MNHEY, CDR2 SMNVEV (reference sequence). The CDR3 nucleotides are TGTGCCAGCAGTCCCAAGGGCTTTGCTTACGAGCAGTTCTTC. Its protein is CASSPKGFAYEQFF.

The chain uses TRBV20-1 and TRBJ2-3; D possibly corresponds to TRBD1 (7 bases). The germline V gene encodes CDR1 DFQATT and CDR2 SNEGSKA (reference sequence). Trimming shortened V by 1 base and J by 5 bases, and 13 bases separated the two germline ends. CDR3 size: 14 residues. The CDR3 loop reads CSARAGGPRDTQYF. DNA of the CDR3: TGCAGTGCTAGAGCAGGGGGGCCTAGAGATACGCAGTATTTT.